This T cell receptor (beta chain) was captured by sequencing in a study of blood T cell repertoires in COVID-19. Profiling relied on immunoSEQ multiplex PCR, and the TCRdb table lists in-frame clones only, not all of them. The data hold tens of thousands of clones, with 88% observed a single time. Germline values: CDR1 SGHDT, CDR2 YYEEEE. After removal of 5 bases from V and 6 bases from J, the junction contained 1 base not matched to a gene. This CDR3 contains 12 residues. Source material: peripheral blood. V usage is TRBV5-6 and J usage is TRBJ2-1; TRBD2 agrees at 8 bases. This TCR was recovered from a human donor in a cohort sampled during active COVID-19. CDR3 protein: CASRSGGNEQFF. CDR3 bases: TGTGCCAGCAGAAGCGGGGGCAATGAGCAGTTCTTC.